The sequence of this T cell receptor (beta chain) was determined in a study of blood T cell repertoires in COVID-19 (TCRdb year 2020). Background for the entire study: Samples from collaborators originated in the United States, Italy and Spain and spanned both the acute and convalescent phases of COVID-19. A de-identified subject ID, COVID-19 status, age in years and sex were almost always included in the sample metadata. The samples were drawn from the first 160 participants of the ongoing ImmuneRACE study and from more than 1,000 subjects provided by 6 global collaborators. The dataset comprised deeply sampled blood TCRbeta repertoires from subjects exposed to, actively infected with, or recovered from COVID-19. The prospective study material was composed of cDNA or gDNA derived from T cells, B-cell-depleted T cells, or PBMCs. The repertoires were released in a freely available public database intended as a resource for research on the immune response to SARS-CoV-2. Where available, HLA class I and class II types were taken from metadata supplied by the sample provider and were not determined by assay-based typing.

About this clone itself: Its antigen target is currently unknown. No much larger clone exists at a distance of one base, and base qualities are not known.

The CDR3 spans 14 residues, from the cysteine through the phenylalanine. The CDR3 DNA has 42 bases and is translated from base 1. The V and J ends are trimmed by 5 bases and 2 bases, leaving 11 bases between them. The germline V gene specifies SGHNT as CDR1 and YENEEA as CDR2. The immunoSEQ Assay, a bias-controlled multiplex PCR, was used to amplify TCRbeta CDR3 regions from genomic DNA. Per the authors' processing: The number of nucleated cells in each sample was estimated from the amplification of reference gene primers within the assay. To quantify the absolute abundance of each unique TCRbeta CDR3 rearrangement, sequence reads were collapsed and filtered. For each sample, productive Simpson clonality was calculated as the square root of Simpson's diversity index over productive rearrangements. TCRdb took this table from immuneACCESS and kept in-frame rearrangements with V and J called. Such tables lack part of the clones; where checked against another copy, unresolved V genes explain under half of the gap, and the rest is unexplained. The DNA gave D and trimming, while V, J and clone size come from that table. For this sample there are about 110,000 clones; 81% appear just once. The ten largest account for about 1.6% of the sample.

Overall results and qualifications from the work: The amount of clinical and demographic metadata varied by source and participant and was provided uncurated.

Whole blood was collected in K2EDTA tubes by collaborating institutions according to the institutions' own protocols. For TCRbeta analysis, collaborators shipped samples as frozen whole blood, isolated PBMCs, or DNA extracted from either of those sample types. The sequenced sample was peripheral blood. This sequence was found in a man aged 45-65 years with acute or convalescent COVID-19. Here the chain combines TRBV11-3 and TRBJ2-3, with a tentative D gene TRBD1 over 7 matching bases. DNA sequence: TGTGCCAGCAGCGCGGGACAGATCACAGATACGCAGTATTTT. Translated, it reads CASSAGQITDTQYF.